The sequence of this TCR beta chain was determined in a study of CD8 T cells in ankylosing spondylitis. Study results and limitations: A TCR beta motif of under ten highly homologous variants appeared characteristic of ankylosing spondylitis blood.

Generation of TCR beta libraries employed quantitative 5'-RACE incorporating molecular barcodes. TCRdb reprocessed the 5' RACE reads via MiXCR and lists one record per CDR3 protein. This table has around 450,000 distinct CDR3 sequences, roughly 26% appearing once. This clonotype has only a few counts. The antigen is unknown. The J segment lost 2 bases and the V segment lost 6 bases, leaving 14 bases of the junction unmatched. Germline values: CDR1 DFQATT, CDR2 SNEGSKA (reference sequence). The CDR3 is made up of 17 amino acids. This chain joins TRBV20-1 and TRBJ2-3; 10 positions match TRBD1. Sequencing used blood, either unsorted or a sorted T cell fraction (not recorded which). This clonotype originated in a male donor with ankylosing spondylitis. The CDR3, as DNA: TGCAGTGCCCCCGAGGGAGACAGGGGGCCCTTCACAGATACGCAGTATTTT. This codes for CSAPEGDRGPFTDTQYF.